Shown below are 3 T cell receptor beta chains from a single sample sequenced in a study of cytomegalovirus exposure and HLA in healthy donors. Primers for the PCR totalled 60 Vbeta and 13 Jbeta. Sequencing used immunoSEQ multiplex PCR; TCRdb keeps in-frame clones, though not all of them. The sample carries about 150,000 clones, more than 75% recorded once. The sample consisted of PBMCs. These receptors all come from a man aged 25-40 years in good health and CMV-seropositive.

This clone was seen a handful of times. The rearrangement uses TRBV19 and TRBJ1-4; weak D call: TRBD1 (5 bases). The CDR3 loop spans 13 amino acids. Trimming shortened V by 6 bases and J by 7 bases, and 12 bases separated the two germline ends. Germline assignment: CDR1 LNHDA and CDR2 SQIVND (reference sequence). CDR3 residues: CASRTVVGEKLFF. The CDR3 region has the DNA TGTGCCAGTAGGACAGTTGTGGGTGAAAAACTGTTTTTT.

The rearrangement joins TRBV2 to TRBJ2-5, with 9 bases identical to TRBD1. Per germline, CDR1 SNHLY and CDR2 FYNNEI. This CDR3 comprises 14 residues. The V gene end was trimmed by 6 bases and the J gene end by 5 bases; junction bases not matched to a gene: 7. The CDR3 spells CASSSGTGRETQYF. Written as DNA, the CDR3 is TGTGCCAGCAGCTCCGGGACAGGGCGGGAGACCCAGTACTTC.

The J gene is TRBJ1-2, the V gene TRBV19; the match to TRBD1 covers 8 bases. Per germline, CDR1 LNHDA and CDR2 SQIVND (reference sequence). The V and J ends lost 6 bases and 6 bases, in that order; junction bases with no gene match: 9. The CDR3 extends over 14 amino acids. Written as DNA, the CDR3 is TGTGCCAGTAGCGGACAGGGTTGGGCTGATGGCTACACCTTC. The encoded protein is CASSGQGWADGYTF.